This TCR beta chain was sequenced during a study of chronic HIV infection and antiretroviral therapy. This clonotype was seen a few times. The CDR3 runs to 15 residues. The germline CDR1 and CDR2 sequences are SGHAT and FQDESV (reference sequence). The J segment lost 6 bases and the V segment lost 5 bases, leaving 5 bases of the junction unmatched. A single record per CDR3 protein comes from TCRdb applying MiXCR to the 5' RACE reads. The table shows tens of thousands of distinct CDR3 sequences, with approximately 7.4% occurring only once. V usage is TRBV11-1 and J usage is TRBJ2-2; 11 nucleotides line up with TRBD2. Sequences were obtained from peripheral blood. This receptor was identified in an adult who had HIV and had not received antiretroviral therapy, or was an uninfected healthy control (not recorded which). The chain's CDR3 is CASSPTGLAAGELFF. CDR3 nucleotides: TGTGCCAGCAGCCCGACGGGACTAGCGGCCGGGGAGCTGTTTTTT.